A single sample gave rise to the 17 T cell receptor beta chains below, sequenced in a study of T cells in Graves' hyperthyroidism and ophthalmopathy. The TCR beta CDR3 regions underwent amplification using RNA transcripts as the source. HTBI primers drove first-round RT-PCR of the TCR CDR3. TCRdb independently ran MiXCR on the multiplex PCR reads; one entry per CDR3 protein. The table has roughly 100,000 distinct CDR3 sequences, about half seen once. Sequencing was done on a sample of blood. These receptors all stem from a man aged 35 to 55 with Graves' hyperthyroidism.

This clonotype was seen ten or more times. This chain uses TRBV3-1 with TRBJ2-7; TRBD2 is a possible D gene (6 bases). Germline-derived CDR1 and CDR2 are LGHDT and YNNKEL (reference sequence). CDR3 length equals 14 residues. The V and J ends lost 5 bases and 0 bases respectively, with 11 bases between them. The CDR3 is CASSFGTASYEQYF. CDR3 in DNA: TGTGCCAGCAGCTTCGGGACTGCCTCCTACGAGCAGTACTTC.

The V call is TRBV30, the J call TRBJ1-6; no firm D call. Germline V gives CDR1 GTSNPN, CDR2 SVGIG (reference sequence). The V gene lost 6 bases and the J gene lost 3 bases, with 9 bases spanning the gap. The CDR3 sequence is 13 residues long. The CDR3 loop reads CACHFSYNSPLHF. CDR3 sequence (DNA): TGTGCCTGTCACTTCAGCTATAATTCACCCCTCCACTTT. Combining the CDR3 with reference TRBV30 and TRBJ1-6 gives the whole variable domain SQTIHQWPATLVQPVGSPLSLECTVEGTSNPNLYWYRQAAGRGLQLLFYSVGIGQISSEVPQNLSASRPQDRQFILSSKKLLLSDSGFYLCACHFSYNSPLHFGNGTRLTVT.

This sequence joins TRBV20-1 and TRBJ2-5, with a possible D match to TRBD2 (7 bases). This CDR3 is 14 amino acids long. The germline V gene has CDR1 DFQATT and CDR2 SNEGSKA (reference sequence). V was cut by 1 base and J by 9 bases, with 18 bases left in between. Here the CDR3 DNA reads TGCAGTGCTAGAGCAGGGGAGGGTGGTCAGCCCCAGTACTTC. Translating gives CSARAGEGGQPQYF.

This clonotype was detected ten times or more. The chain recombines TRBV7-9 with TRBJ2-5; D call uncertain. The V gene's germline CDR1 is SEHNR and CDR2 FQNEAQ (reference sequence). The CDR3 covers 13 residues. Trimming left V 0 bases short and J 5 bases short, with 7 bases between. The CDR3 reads CASSLATWETQYF. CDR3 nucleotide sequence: TGTGCCAGCAGCTTAGCGACGTGGGAGACCCAGTACTTC.

Written as DNA, the CDR3 is TGTGCCAGCAGCTTAGTGGGGACTAGCGGCACGCAGTATTTT. Its protein product is CASSLVGTSGTQYF. V and J are TRBV7-9 and TRBJ2-3, with 11 bases that match TRBD2. CDR1 and CDR2 from the germline V gene are SEHNR and FQNEAQ (reference sequence). The junction had 3 bases not matched to a gene; V was cut back by 1 base and J by 9 bases. The CDR3 has 14 residues.

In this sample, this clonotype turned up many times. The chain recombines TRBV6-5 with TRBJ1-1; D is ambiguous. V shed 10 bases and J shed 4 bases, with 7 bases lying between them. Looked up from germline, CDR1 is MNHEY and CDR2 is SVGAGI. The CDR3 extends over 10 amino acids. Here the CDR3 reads CATRSTEAFF. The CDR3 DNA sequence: TGTGCCACCCGGAGCACTGAAGCTTTCTTT.

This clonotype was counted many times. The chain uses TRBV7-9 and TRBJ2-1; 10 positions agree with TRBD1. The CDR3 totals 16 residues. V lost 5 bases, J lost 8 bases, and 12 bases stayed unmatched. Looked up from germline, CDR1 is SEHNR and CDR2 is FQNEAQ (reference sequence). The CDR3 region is CASSRRRDRGSHEQFF. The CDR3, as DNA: TGTGCCAGCAGCCGCCGCCGGGACAGGGGTTCGCATGAGCAGTTCTTC.

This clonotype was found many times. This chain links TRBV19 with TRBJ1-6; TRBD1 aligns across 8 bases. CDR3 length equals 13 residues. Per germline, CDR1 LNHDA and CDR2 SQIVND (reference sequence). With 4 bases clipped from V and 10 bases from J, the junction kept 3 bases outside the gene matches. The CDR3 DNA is TGTGCCAGTAGTACGACAGGGGAATCACCCCTCCACTTT. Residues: CASSTTGESPLHF.

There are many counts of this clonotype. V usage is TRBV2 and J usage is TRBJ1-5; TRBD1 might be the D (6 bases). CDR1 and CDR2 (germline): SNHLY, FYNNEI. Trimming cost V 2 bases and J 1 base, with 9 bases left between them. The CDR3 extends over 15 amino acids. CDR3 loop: CASSEQGLSNQPQHF. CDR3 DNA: TGTGCCAGCAGTGAACAGGGGTTGAGCAATCAGCCCCAGCATTTT.

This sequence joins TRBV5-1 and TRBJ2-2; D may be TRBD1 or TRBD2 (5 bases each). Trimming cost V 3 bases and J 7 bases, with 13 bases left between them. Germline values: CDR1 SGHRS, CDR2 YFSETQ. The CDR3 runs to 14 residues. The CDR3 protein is CASSSNQGDGELFF. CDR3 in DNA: TGCGCCAGCAGCTCAAACCAGGGAGACGGGGAGCTGTTTTTT.

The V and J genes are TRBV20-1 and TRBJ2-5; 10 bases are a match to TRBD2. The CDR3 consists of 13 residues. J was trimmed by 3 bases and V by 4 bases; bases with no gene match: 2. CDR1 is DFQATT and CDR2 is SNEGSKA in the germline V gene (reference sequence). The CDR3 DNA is TGCAGTGCTACTGGACTAGCGGAAGAGACCCAGTACTTC. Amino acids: CSATGLAEETQYF.

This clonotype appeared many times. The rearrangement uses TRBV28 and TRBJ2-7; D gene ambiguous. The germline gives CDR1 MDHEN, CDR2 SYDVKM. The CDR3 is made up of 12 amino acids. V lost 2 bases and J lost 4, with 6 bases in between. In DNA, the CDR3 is TGTGCCAGCAGTTTAGACCAATACGAGCAGTACTTC. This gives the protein CASSLDQYEQYF.

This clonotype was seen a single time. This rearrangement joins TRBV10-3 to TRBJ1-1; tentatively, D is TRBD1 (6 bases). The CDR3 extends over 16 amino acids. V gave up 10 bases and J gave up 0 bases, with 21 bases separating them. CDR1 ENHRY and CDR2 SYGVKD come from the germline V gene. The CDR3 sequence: CATSTRQTGMNTEAFF. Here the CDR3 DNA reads TGTGCCACCTCCACCCGACAGACAGGCATGAACACTGAAGCTTTCTTT.

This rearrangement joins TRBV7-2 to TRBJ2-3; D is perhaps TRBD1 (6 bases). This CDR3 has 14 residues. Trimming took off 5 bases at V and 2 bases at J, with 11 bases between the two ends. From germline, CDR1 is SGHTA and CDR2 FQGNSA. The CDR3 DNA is TGTGCCAGCAGCCAAGGACAGAACACAGATACGCAGTATTTT. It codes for CASSQGQNTDTQYF.

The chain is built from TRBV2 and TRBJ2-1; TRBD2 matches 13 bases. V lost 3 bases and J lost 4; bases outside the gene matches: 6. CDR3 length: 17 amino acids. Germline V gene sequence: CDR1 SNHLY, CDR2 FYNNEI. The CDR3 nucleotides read TGTGCCAGCAGTGATGGACTAGCGGGAGACTATTACAATGAGCAGTTCTTC. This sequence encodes CASSDGLAGDYYNEQFF.

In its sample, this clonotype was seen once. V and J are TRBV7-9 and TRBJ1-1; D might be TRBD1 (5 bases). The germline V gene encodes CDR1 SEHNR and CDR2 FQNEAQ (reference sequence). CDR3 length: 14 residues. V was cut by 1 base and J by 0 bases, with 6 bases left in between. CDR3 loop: CASSLVGLNTEAFF. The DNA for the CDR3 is TGTGCCAGCAGCTTAGTGGGGCTGAACACTGAAGCTTTCTTT.

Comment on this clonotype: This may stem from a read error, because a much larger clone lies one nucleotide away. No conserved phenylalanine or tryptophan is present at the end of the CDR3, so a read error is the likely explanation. The CDR3 protein is CSARDLTGSTSIQYV. The CDR3 DNA sequence: TGCAGTGCTAGAGATCTTACAGGGTCTACGAGCATTCAGTACGTC. V is TRBV20-1 and J is TRBJ2-4; D is perhaps TRBD1 (6 bases). Germline values: CDR1 DFQATT, CDR2 SNEGSKA (reference sequence). V shed 0 bases and J shed 9 bases, with 18 bases lying between them. This CDR3 spans 15 amino acids.